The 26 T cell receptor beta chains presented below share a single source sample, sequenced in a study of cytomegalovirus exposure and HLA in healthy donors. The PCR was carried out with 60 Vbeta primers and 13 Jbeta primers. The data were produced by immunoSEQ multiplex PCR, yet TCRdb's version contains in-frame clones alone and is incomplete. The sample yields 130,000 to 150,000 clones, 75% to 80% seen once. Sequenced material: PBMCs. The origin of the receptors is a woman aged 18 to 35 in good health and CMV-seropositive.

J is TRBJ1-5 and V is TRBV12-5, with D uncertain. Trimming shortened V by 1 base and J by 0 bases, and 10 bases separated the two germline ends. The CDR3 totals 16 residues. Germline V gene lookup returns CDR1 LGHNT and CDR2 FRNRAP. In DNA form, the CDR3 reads TGTGCTAGTGGTTTGGCCCACGGTCCTAGCAATCAGCCCCAGCATTTT. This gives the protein CASGLAHGPSNQPQHF. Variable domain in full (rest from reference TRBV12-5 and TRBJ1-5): DARVTQTPRHKVTEMGQEVTMRCQPILGHNTVFWYRQTMMQGLELLAYFRNRAPLDDSGMPKDRFSAEMPDATLATLKIQPSEPRDSAVYFCASGLAHGPSNQPQHFGDGTRLSIL.

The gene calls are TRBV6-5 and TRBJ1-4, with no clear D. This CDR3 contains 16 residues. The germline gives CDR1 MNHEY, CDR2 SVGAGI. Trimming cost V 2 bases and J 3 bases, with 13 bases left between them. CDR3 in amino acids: CASSYEGAVSNEKLFF. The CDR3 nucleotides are TGTGCCAGCAGTTACGAGGGCGCAGTATCTAATGAAAAACTGTTTTTT.

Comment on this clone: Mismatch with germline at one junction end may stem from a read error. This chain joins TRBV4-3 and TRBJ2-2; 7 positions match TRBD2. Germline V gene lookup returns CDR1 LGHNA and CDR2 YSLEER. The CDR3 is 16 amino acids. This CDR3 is CASSQRSGGNAGELFF. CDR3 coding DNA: TGCGCCAGCAGCCAAAGATCCGGGGGGAACGCCGGGGAGCTGTTTTTT.

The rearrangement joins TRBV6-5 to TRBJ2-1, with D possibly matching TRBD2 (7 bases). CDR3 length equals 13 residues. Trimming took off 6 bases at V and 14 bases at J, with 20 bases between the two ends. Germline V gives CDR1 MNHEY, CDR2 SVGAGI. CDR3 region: CASRSSGGALKFF. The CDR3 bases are TGTGCCAGCAGATCCAGTGGGGGGGCCCTGAAGTTCTTC.

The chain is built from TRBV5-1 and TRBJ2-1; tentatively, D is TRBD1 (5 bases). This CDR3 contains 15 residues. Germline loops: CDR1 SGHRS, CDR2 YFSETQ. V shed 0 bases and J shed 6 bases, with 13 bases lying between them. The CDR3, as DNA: TGCGCCAGCAGCTTGGAGGGGCGCCAGTTCAATGAGCAGTTCTTC. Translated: CASSLEGRQFNEQFF.

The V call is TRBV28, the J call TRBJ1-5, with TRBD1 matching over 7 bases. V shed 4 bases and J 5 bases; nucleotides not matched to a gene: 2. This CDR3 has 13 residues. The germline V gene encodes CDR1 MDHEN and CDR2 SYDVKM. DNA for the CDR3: TGTGCCAGCAGTTCGACAGGGTATCAGCCCCAGCATTTT. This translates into CASSSTGYQPQHF.

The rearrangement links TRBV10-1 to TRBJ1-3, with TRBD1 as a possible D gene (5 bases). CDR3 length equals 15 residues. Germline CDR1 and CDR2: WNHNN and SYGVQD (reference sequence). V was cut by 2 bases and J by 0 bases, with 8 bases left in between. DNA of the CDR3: TGCGCCAGCAGTGAGCAGGGAAGCTCTGGAAACACCATATATTTT. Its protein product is CASSEQGSSGNTIYF.

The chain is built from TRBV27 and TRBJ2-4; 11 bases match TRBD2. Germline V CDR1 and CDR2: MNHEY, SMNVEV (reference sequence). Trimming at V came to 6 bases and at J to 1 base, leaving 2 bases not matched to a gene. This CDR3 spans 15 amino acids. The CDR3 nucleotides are TGTGCCAGCAGAAGACTAGCGGGGGCCAAAAACATTCAGTACTTC. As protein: CASRRLAGAKNIQYF.

The CDR3 loop reads CASSPMQGAGTDTQYF. CDR3 coding DNA: TGTGCCAGCTCACCTATGCAGGGGGCAGGCACAGATACGCAGTATTTT. V gene TRBV18 combines with J gene TRBJ2-3; 8 nucleotides line up with TRBD1. The CDR3 consists of 16 residues. Germline-derived CDR1 and CDR2 are KGHSH and LQKENI. Losses at the gene ends were 3 bases for V and 1 base for J; bases not matched to a gene: 6.

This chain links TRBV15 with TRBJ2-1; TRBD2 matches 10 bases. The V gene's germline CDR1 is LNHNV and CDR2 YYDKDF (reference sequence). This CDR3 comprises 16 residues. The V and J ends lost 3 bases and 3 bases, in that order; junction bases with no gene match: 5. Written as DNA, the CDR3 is TGTGCCACCAGCAGGGATAGGACTAGCGGCTACAATGAGCAGTTCTTC. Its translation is CATSRDRTSGYNEQFF.

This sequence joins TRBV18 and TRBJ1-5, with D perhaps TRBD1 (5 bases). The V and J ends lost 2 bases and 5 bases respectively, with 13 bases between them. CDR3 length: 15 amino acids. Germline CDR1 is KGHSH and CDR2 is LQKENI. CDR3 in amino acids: CASSPELSGDQPQHF. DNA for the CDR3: TGTGCCAGCTCACCAGAGTTATCGGGGGATCAGCCCCAGCATTTT.

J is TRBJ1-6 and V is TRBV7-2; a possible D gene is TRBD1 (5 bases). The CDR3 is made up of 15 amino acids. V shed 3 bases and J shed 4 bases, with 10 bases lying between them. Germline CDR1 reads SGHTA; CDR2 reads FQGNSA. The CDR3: CASSLSGFYNSPLHF. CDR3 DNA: TGTGCCAGCAGCTTGTCAGGGTTTTATAATTCACCCCTCCACTTT.

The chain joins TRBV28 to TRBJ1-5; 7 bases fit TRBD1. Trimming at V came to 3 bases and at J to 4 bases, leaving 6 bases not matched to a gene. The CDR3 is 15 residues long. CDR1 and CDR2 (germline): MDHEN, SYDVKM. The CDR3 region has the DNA TGTGCCAGCAGTTTGTCGGACAGGATAAATCAGCCCCAGCATTTT. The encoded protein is CASSLSDRINQPQHF.

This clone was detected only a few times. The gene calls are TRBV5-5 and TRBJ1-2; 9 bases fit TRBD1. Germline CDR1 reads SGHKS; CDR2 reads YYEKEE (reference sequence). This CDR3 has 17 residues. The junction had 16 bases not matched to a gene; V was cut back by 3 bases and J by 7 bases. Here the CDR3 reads CASSSSGTGKFSGGYTF. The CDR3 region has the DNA TGTGCCAGCAGCTCGTCCGGGACAGGGAAGTTTTCGGGTGGCTACACCTTC.

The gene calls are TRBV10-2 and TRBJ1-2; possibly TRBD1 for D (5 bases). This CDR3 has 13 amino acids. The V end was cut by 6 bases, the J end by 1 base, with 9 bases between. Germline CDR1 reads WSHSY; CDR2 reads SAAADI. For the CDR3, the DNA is TGCGCCAGCAGCGACAGATTTAACTATGGCTACACCTTC. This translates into CASSDRFNYGYTF.

CDR3 sequence reads: CASSIVTGKTDTQYF. CDR3 nucleotide sequence: TGTGCCAGTAGTATAGTAACAGGGAAGACAGATACGCAGTATTTT. V and J are TRBV19 and TRBJ2-3, with a tentative D call TRBD1 (6 bases). Deletions cut 1 base from V and 3 bases from J, with 11 bases between. CDR1 and CDR2 from the germline V gene are LNHDA and SQIVND (reference sequence). The CDR3 length is 15 residues. Based on the CDR3 plus reference TRBV19 and TRBJ2-3, the full variable domain is DGGITQSPKYLFRKEGQNVTLSCEQNLNHDAMYWYRQDPGQGLRLIYYSQIVNDFQKGDIAEGYSVSREKKESFPLTVTSAQKNPTAFYLCASSIVTGKTDTQYFGPGTRLTVL.

The CDR3 loop is CSVVPGRGGEAQYF. CDR3 bases: TGCAGCGTTGTCCCCGGCAGGGGAGGGGAGGCCCAGTACTTC. The genes are TRBV29-1 and TRBJ2-5; D perhaps matches TRBD2 (7 bases). The CDR3 covers 14 residues. In germline, CDR1 is SQVTM, CDR2 ANQGSEA. V dropped 4 bases and J dropped 9 bases, with 21 bases sitting between them.

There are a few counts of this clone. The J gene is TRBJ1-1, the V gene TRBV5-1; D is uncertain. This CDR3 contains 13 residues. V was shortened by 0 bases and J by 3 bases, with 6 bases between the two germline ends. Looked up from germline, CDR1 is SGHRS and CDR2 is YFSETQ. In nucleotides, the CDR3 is TGCGCCAGCAGCTTGGCCCCATACACTGAAGCTTTCTTT. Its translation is CASSLAPYTEAFF. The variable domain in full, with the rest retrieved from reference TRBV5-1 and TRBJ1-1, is KAGVTQTPRYLIKTRGQQVTLSCSPISGHRSVSWYQQTPGQGLQFLFEYFSETQRNKGNFPGRFSGRQFSNSRSEMNVSTLELGDSALYLCASSLAPYTEAFFGQGTRLTVV.

The CDR3 DNA reads TGTGCCAGCAGCGCTAGCGGGGGGGCCTACAATGAGCAGTTCTTC. Its protein is CASSASGGAYNEQFF. The chain has TRBV5-4 and TRBJ2-1, with TRBD2 matching 12 bases. The CDR3 consists of 15 residues. V lost 4 bases, J lost 2 bases, and 1 base stayed unmatched. The germline gives CDR1 SGHNT, CDR2 YYREEE (reference sequence).

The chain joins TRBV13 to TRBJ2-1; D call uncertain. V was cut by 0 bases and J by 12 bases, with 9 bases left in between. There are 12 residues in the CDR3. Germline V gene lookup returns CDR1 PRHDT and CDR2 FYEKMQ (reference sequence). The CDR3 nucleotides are TGTGCCAGCAGCTTAGGACGGGTTAGGCAGTTCTTC. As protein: CASSLGRVRQFF.

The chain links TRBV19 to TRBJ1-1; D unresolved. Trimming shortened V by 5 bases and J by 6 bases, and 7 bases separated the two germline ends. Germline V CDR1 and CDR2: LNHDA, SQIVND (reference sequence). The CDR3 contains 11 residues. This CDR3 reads CASSGLSEAFF. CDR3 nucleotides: TGTGCCAGTAGTGGCCTCTCTGAAGCTTTCTTT.

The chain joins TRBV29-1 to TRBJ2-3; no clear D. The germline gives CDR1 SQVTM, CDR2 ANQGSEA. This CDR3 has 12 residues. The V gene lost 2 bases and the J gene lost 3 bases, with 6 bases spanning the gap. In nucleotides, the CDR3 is TGCAGCGTTGAAACTACAACAGATACGCAGTATTTT. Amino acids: CSVETTTDTQYF.

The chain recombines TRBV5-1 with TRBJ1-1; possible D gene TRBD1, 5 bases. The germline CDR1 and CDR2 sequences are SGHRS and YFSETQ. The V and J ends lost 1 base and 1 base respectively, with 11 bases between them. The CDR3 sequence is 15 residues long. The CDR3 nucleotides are TGCGCCAGCAGCTTGTCTCCCGGGGGGAACACTGAAGCTTTCTTT. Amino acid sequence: CASSLSPGGNTEAFF.

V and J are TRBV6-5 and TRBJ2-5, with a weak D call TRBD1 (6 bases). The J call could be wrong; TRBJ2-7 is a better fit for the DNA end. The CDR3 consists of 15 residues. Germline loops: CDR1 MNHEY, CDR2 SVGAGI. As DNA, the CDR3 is TGTGCCAGCAGTAGTACCGGGACAAACGCCTACGAGCAGTACTTC. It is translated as CASSSTGTNAYEQYF.

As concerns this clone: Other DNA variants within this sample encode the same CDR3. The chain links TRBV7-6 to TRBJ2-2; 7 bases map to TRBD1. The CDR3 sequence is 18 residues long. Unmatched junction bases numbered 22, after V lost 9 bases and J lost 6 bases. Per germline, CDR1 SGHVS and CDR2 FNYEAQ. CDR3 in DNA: TGTGCCAGTAGCCAACCGGAGACAGGGATTTCTGGGGCCGGGGAGCTGTTTTTT. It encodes CASSQPETGISGAGELFF.

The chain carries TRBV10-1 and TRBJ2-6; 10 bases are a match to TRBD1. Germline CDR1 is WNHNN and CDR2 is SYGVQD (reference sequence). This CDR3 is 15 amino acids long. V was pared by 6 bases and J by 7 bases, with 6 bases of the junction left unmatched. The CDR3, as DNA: TGCGCCAGCAGCCCGGACAGGGGGTTAGCCAACGTCCTGACTTTC. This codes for CASSPDRGLANVLTF.